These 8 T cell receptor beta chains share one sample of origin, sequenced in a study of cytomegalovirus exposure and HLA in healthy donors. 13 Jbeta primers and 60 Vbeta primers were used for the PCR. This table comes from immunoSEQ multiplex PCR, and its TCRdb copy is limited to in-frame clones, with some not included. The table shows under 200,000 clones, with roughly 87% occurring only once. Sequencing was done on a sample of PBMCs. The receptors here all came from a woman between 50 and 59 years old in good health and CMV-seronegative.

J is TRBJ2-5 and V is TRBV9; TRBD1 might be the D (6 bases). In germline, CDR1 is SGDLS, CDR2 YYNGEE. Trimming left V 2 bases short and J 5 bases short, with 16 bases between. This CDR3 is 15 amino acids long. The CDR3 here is CASSVRAGDSETQYF. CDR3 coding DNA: TGTGCCAGCAGCGTGAGGGCAGGGGATTCGGAGACCCAGTACTTC.

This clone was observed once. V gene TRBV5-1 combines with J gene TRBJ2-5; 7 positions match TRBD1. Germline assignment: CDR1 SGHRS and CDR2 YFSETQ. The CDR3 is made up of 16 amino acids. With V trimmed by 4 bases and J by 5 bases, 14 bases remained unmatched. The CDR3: CASSLTGNFNPETQYF. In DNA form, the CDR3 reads TGCGCCAGCAGCCTGACAGGGAATTTCAACCCGGAGACCCAGTACTTC.

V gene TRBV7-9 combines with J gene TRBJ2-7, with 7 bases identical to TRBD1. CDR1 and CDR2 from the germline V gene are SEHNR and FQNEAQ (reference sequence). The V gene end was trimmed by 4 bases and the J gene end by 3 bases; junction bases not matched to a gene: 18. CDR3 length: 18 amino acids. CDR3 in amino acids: CASSSPDRAPSSLYEQYF. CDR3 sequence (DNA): TGTGCCAGCAGCTCCCCCGACAGGGCGCCGTCTTCCCTCTACGAGCAGTACTTC.

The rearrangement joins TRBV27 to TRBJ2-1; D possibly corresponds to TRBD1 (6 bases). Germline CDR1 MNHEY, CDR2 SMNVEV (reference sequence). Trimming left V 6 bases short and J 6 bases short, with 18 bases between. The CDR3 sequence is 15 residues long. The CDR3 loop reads CASRNHNTGSNEQFF. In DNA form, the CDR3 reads TGTGCCAGCAGAAATCATAATACAGGGTCCAATGAGCAGTTCTTC.

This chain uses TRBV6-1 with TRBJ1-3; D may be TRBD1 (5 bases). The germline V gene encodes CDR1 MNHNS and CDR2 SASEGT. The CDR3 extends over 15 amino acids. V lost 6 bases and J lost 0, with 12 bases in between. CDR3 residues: CASREQDYSGNTIYF. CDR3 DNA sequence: TGTGCCAGCAGGGAACAGGATTACTCTGGAAACACCATATATTTT.

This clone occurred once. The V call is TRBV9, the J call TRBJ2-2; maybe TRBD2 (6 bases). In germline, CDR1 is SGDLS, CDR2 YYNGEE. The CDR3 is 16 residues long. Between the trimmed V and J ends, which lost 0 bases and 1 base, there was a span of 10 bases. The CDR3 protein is CASSVAVSGNTGELFF. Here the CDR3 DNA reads TGTGCCAGCAGCGTAGCTGTTAGCGGGAACACCGGGGAGCTGTTTTTT.

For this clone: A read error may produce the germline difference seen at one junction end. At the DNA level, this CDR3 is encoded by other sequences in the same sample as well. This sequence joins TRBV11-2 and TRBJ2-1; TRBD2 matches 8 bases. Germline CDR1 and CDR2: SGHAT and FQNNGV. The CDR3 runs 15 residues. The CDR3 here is CASSRLASSYNEQFF. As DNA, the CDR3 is TGCGCCAGCAGCCGACTAGCGAGCTCCTACAATGAGCAGTTCTTC.

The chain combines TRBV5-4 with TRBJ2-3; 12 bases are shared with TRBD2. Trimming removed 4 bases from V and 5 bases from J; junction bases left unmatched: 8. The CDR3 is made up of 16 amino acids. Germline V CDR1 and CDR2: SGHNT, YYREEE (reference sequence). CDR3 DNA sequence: TGTGCCAGCAGCGGACGAAGACTAGCGGGAGTAGATACGCAGTATTTT. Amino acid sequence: CASSGRRLAGVDTQYF.